These T cell receptor beta chains were read from a single sample in a study of neurological immune-mediated disorders. TCRdb redid the calling of the 5' RACE reads with MiXCR, one entry per CDR3 protein. The table includes 15,000 to 20,000 distinct CDR3 sequences, about 10% detected once. The specimen sequenced was CD8+ T cells from blood. These receptors were taken from a woman aged 45-65 years in good health. The CDR3 runs from the conserved cysteine through the conserved F or W. D genes are given only for firm matches. Clone size, where shown, is once, few, many, or a class for clones that have expanded.

>-|11|TRBJ2-7|TRBV10-2|many
TGCGCCAGTAAACAGGGTTCCGAGCAGTACTTC
CASKQGSEQYF
>-|12|TRBJ2-3|TRBV6-5|many
TGTGCCAGCAGTAGCGACTCGGATACGCAGTATTTT
CASSSDSDTQYF
>TRBD2|15|TRBJ2-7|TRBV28|many
TGTGCCAGCAGTTCCCGACTAGCGGGAGTGCACGAGCAGTACTTC
CASSSRLAGVHEQYF
>TRBD1|15|TRBJ2-2|TRBV28|-
TGTGCCAGCAGTTCCGGACAGGTCCGCACCGGGGAGCTGTTTTTT
CASSSGQVRTGELFF
>TRBD1|16|TRBJ2-2|TRBV7-9|many
TGTGCCAGCAGCGACAGGGGGGTCTCGGCCACCGGGGAGCTGTTTTTT
CASSDRGVSATGELFF
>-|15|TRBJ2-7|TRBV20-1|many
TGCAGTGCTAACCCCGCCTCCAGGGACCCCTACGAGCAGTACTTC
CSANPASRDPYEQYF
>TRBD1|15|TRBJ2-2|TRBV11-2|many
TGTGCCAGCAGCAAGAGACAGGGGACCACCGGGGAGCTGTTTTTT
CASSKRQGTTGELFF
>-|13|TRBJ1-1|TRBV20-1|many
TGCAGTGCTTTGGACCGACTGAACCCTGAAGCTTTCTTT
CSALDRLNPEAFF
>-|14|TRBJ2-7|TRBV5-6|many
TGTGCCAGCAGCTTGGCCGACGCTTCTTACGAGCAGTACTTC
CASSLADASYEQYF
>TRBD2|15|TRBJ2-1|TRBV9|many
TGTGCCAGCAGCGTGAGCGGGATTTCCTACAATGAGCAGTTCTTC
CASSVSGISYNEQFF
>-|11|TRBJ2-4|TRBV12-3/TRBV12-4|many
TGTGCCATATTAGCCAAAAACATTCAGTACTTC
CAILAKNIQYF
>-|13|TRBJ2-1|TRBV20-1|many
TGCAGTGCTAGAGATAGCAGGGGCAATGAGCAGTTCTTC
CSARDSRGNEQFF
>-|12|TRBJ2-7|TRBV28|many
TGTGCCAGCAGTTTGAGCTCCTACGAGCAGTACTTC
CASSLSSYEQYF
>-|14|TRBJ1-2|TRBV29-1|medium-sized
TGCAGCGTTTATGGTGGAGGGCCTGACTATGGCTACACCTTC
CSVYGGGPDYGYTF
>-|17|TRBJ1-3|TRBV28|many
TGTGCCAGCAGTATATTGACCCCGGCAGGGGCTGGAAACACCATATATTTT
CASSILTPAGAGNTIYF
>-|12|TRBJ2-7|TRBV19|many
TGTGCCAGTAGTACCGGCGGGCACGAGCAGTACTTC
CASSTGGHEQYF
>-|13|TRBJ2-3|TRBV9|once
TGTGCCAGCAGCGGGGCCAGCACAGATACGCAGTATTTT
CASSGASTDTQYF
>-|16|TRBJ2-7|TRBV7-2|few
TGTGCCAGCCGCTACCGGGCTCATGACTTGGCCTACGAGCAGTACTTC
CASRYRAHDLAYEQYF
>TRBD1|15|TRBJ1-2|TRBV12-3/TRBV12-4|many
TGTGCCAGCAGCGACCGGACAGGATTTAACTATGGCTACACCTTC
CASSDRTGFNYGYTF
>-|12|TRBJ2-7|TRBV18|many
TGTGCCAGCTCACCGGGGAGCTACGAGCAGTACTTC
CASSPGSYEQYF
>TRBD1|14|TRBJ2-3|TRBV29-1|many
TGCAGCGTTGAACCCGGGACAGGCACAGATACGCAGTATTTT
CSVEPGTGTDTQYF
>TRBD2|18|TRBJ2-7|TRBV20-1|many
TGCAGTGCTAGAGATCCCGGACTAGCGACCCCACATAGTTACGAGCAGTACTTC
CSARDPGLATPHSYEQYF
>-|13|TRBJ2-7|TRBV19|many
TGTGCCAGTGCTCCGGGACAAGCCTACGAGCAGTACTTC
CASAPGQAYEQYF
>TRBD1|16|TRBJ2-1|TRBV28|many
TGTGCCAGCAGTCGACAGGGGATGGGCTCCTACAATGAGCAGTTCTTC
CASSRQGMGSYNEQFF
>-|15|TRBJ2-7|TRBV20-1|many
TGCAGTGCTACGCCCTTGGGTGGGGGTATCTACGAGCAGTACTTC
CSATPLGGGIYEQYF
>-|17|TRBJ2-7|TRBV14|-
TGTGCCAGCAGCCACCAGATAGGCATCTCAGGGGACTACGAGCAGTACTTC
CASSHQIGISGDYEQYF
>-|15|TRBJ2-7|TRBV20-1|many
TGCAGTGCTAGCCCCCAGAGCGGAGATACGTACGAGCAGTACTTC
CSASPQSGDTYEQYF
>TRBD1|14|TRBJ2-1|TRBV15|many
TGTGCCACCAGCAGAGACCGTACAGGGGAAGAGCAGTTCTTC
CATSRDRTGEEQFF
>-|13|TRBJ2-7|TRBV14|-
TGTGCCAGCAGCCAAGGTCCTCTTGTGGAGCAGTACTTC
CASSQGPLVEQYF
>-|17|TRBJ1-6|TRBV7-9|many
TGTGCCAGCAGCGGTCGTCAATGGACAGAGAATAATTCACCCCTCCACTTT
CASSGRQWTENNSPLHF
>-|14|TRBJ2-2|TRBV27|many
TGTGCCAGCAGTTTAGGCGGTGGGACCGGGGAGCTGTTTTTT
CASSLGGGTGELFF
>-|13|TRBJ1-2|TRBV5-5|many
TGTGCCAGCAAGGGCGGTGGATCACGCGGCTACACCTTC
CASKGGGSRGYTF
>-|12|TRBJ2-1|TRBV7-8|many
TGTGGAACTAGGACAGCCTACAATGAGCAGTTCTTC
CGTRTAYNEQFF
>-|15|TRBJ2-6|TRBV27|many
TGTGTCAGCTCCTTAATAGGGACCGGGGCCAACGTCCTGACTTTC
CVSSLIGTGANVLTF
>-|13|TRBJ2-3|TRBV9|many
TGTGCCAGCAGCGTAGAGGTTCCAGATACGCAGTATTTT
CASSVEVPDTQYF
>-|17|TRBJ2-2|TRBV5-1|many
TGCGCCAGCAGCCGTGGCCGGGACAAGACCAGGGCCGGGGAGCTGTTTTTT
CASSRGRDKTRAGELFF
>-|13|TRBJ2-5|TRBV5-1|-
TGCGCCAGCAGCTCCCCCCCCGGGGAGACCCAGTACTTC
CASSSPPGETQYF
>TRBD2|14|TRBJ2-7|TRBV9|many
TGTGCCAGCAGCGCTGGGACTACAGCCTACGAGCAGTACTTC
CASSAGTTAYEQYF
>-|14|TRBJ2-1|TRBV14|many
TGTGCCAGCAGCCAAGATGTGTGGGCGGATGAGCAGTTCTTC
CASSQDVWADEQFF
>TRBD2|12|TRBJ2-7|TRBV29-1|-
TGCAGCGTTCGGGGAGGGACCTACGAGCAGTACTTC
CSVRGGTYEQYF
>-|14|TRBJ2-3|TRBV18|many
TGTGCCAGCTCACGGAAGGGTAGCACAGATACGCAGTATTTT
CASSRKGSTDTQYF
>TRBD2|17|TRBJ2-3|TRBV30|many
TGTGCCTGGAGTGGTCTGGCGGGAGAGCTCGGCACAGATACGCAGTATTTT
CAWSGLAGELGTDTQYF
>TRBD2|14|TRBJ2-7|TRBV20-1|many
TGCAGTGCTAAGAGGACTAGCGGGAGAAACGAGCAGTACTTC
CSAKRTSGRNEQYF
>-|14|TRBJ2-7|TRBV27|many
TGTGCCAGCAGTTTTCGGGGGCGGTACCACGAGCAGTACTTC
CASSFRGRYHEQYF
>TRBD2|14|TRBJ2-7|TRBV7-9|many
TGTGCCACCAGCGGGACTAGCAAATCCTACGAGCAGTACTTC
CATSGTSKSYEQYF
>-|11|TRBJ2-4|TRBV7-9|many
TGTGCCAGCAGCGGGGATTACATTCAGTACTTC
CASSGDYIQYF
>TRBD2|14|TRBJ2-1|TRBV12-3/TRBV12-4|-
TGTGCCAGCAGACTAGCGGGAGGGAGCAATGAGCAGTTCTTC
CASRLAGGSNEQFF
>TRBD2|13|TRBJ2-1|TRBV27|-
TGTGCCAGCACCCCGGGGGGACTCAATGAGCAGTTCTTC
CASTPGGLNEQFF
>-|13|TRBJ2-7|TRBV27|many
TGTGCCAGCAGTTTAGCACAGAACTACGAGCAGTACTTC
CASSLAQNYEQYF
>-|14|TRBJ2-1|TRBV20-1|many
TGCAGTGTTCAGCGGGACAGAGACTACAATGAGCAGTTCTTC
CSVQRDRDYNEQFF
>-|18|TRBJ1-6|TRBV5-8|many
TGTGCCAGCAGCTTGAATGGTATGGAGAGCCAATATAATTCACCCCTCCACTTT
CASSLNGMESQYNSPLHF
>TRBD1|16|TRBJ2-1|TRBV28|many
TGTGCCAGCAGTTCGACAGGGGGCTTGTCCTACAATGAGCAGTTCTTC
CASSSTGGLSYNEQFF
>-|12|TRBJ2-7|TRBV30|many
TGTGCCTGGAGTGTACGGGGCTACGAGCAGTACTTC
CAWSVRGYEQYF
>-|15|TRBJ1-1|TRBV7-8|many
TGTGCCAGCAGCATACTAGAGGGATTGGGGACTGAAGCTTTCTTT
CASSILEGLGTEAFF
>TRBD1|15|TRBJ1-2|TRBV6-6|many
TGTGCCAGCAGTTACGCCCGGGACAGAGAATATGGCTACACCTTC
CASSYARDREYGYTF